The 29 T cell receptor beta chains listed next were all sequenced from one sample in a study of shared clonotypes between healthy human individuals. Profiling relied on immunoSEQ multiplex PCR, and the TCRdb table lists in-frame clones only, not all of them. The sample has more than 2 million clones; 93% are singletons. CD45RO-negative CD8 cells positively selected for CCR7 made up the naive population, which excluded terminally differentiated effector memory CD45RA+ cells. The sample consisted of naive CD8+ T cells from PBMCs. The receptor set was obtained from a man between 18 and 29 years old in good health. Some clones in this sample may be carry-over from other donors' samples.

The V call is TRBV15, the J call TRBJ2-3, with D possibly called TRBD1 or TRBD2 (6 bases each). CDR1 is LNHNV, CDR2 YYDKDF, per germline (reference sequence). With 2 bases removed from V and 2 bases from J, the gap between germline ends came to 17 bases. The CDR3 sequence is 17 residues long. This CDR3 is CATSRSLVRGPTDTQYF. The CDR3 DNA sequence: TGTGCCACCAGCAGATCCTTGGTCCGGGGGCCCACAGATACGCAGTATTTT.

V gene TRBV6-6 combines with J gene TRBJ2-5, with 11 bases fitting TRBD2. Germline V gives CDR1 MNHNY, CDR2 SVGAGI (reference sequence). The CDR3 is 16 amino acids. J gave up 5 bases and V 6 bases, and 11 bases lay outside the gene matches. CDR3 loop: CASSPGVAGGPETQYF. In DNA form, the CDR3 reads TGTGCCAGCAGCCCCGGGGTAGCGGGAGGGCCGGAGACCCAGTACTTC.

V is TRBV19 and J is TRBJ2-1; 8 positions agree with TRBD2. V was pared by 3 bases and J by 9 bases, with 7 bases of the junction left unmatched. This CDR3 spans 14 amino acids. Germline V CDR1 and CDR2: LNHDA, SQIVND (reference sequence). The CDR3 region is CASSILSAGGEQFF. CDR3 in DNA: TGTGCCAGTAGTATCCTCTCGGCGGGGGGTGAGCAGTTCTTC.

This chain joins TRBV7-9 and TRBJ2-5; D ambiguous. The end of the DNA is better explained by TRBJ2-7, so the J call may be wrong. This CDR3 has 14 amino acids. The germline V gene encodes CDR1 SEHNR and CDR2 FQNEAQ (reference sequence). The CDR3 sequence is CASSSAGSTYEQYF. The CDR3 coding sequence is TGTGCCAGCAGCTCAGCAGGCTCTACCTACGAGCAGTACTTC.

This clone showed up just a few times. The genes are TRBV6-5 and TRBJ1-1; D call uncertain. The CDR3 is made up of 11 amino acids. V was clipped by 5 bases and J by 7 bases, with 8 bases between them. Germline V gene sequence: CDR1 MNHEY, CDR2 SVGAGI. This chain's CDR3 is CASSPGIEAFF. In nucleotides, the CDR3 is TGTGCCAGCAGTCCCGGGATTGAAGCTTTCTTT.

V usage is TRBV27 and J usage is TRBJ1-2; the D gene is possibly TRBD1 (5 bases). The CDR3 extends over 15 amino acids. Germline CDR1 and CDR2: MNHEY and SMNVEV (reference sequence). V lost 2 bases, J lost 8 bases, and 18 bases lay in between. The chain's CDR3 is CASSLNLGEGRGYTF. The CDR3 coding sequence is TGTGCCAGCAGTTTAAACCTAGGGGAGGGGCGCGGCTACACCTTC.

The J gene is TRBJ1-1, the V gene TRBV28, with 10 bases identical to TRBD1. The V and J ends lost 3 bases and 0 bases, in that order; junction bases with no gene match: 4. This CDR3 has 16 amino acids. CDR1 and CDR2 from the germline V gene are MDHEN and SYDVKM. CDR3 sequence reads: CASSFGTGVLNTEAFF. CDR3 in DNA: TGTGCCAGCAGTTTCGGGACAGGGGTATTGAACACTGAAGCTTTCTTT.

The J gene is TRBJ2-1, the V gene TRBV19; 11 bases are shared with TRBD2. Germline-derived CDR1 and CDR2 are LNHDA and SQIVND (reference sequence). V shed 3 bases, J shed 7 bases, and the junction held 11 bases outside the gene matches. There are 17 residues in the CDR3. In nucleotides, the CDR3 is TGTGCCAGTAGTATGGAACTAGCGGGAGTCCCCGGGAATGAGCAGTTCTTC. It is translated as CASSMELAGVPGNEQFF.

The chain is built from TRBV6-4 and TRBJ1-2; 7 bases map to TRBD1. The V gene end was trimmed by 0 bases and the J gene end by 8 bases; junction bases not matched to a gene: 3. The V gene's germline CDR1 is MRHNA and CDR2 SNTAGT. The length of the CDR3 is 13 residues. The CDR3 sequence is CASSDSRTGGYTF. The CDR3 DNA sequence: TGTGCCAGCAGTGACTCCAGGACAGGCGGCTACACCTTC.

This clone was detected once. This chain joins TRBV7-9 and TRBJ2-5, with D maybe TRBD1 (6 bases). Between the trimmed V and J ends, which lost 2 bases and 2 bases, there was a span of 15 bases. CDR1 is SEHNR, CDR2 FQNEAQ, per germline (reference sequence). The CDR3 is 16 residues long. The CDR3, as DNA: TGTGCCAGCAGCTTAAGGTTGGACAGAGAACAAGAGACCCAGTACTTC. Its protein is CASSLRLDREQETQYF.

This chain joins TRBV18 and TRBJ2-1; 8 nucleotides align to TRBD2. CDR1 and CDR2 (germline): KGHSH, LQKENI. The CDR3 spans 16 residues. J gave up 2 bases and V 3 bases, and 6 bases lay outside the gene matches. CDR3 nucleotide sequence: TGTGCCAGCTCACCCAGCGGGAGTGGCGCCTACAATGAGCAGTTCTTC. This codes for CASSPSGSGAYNEQFF.

The V and J genes are TRBV28 and TRBJ2-1; perhaps TRBD2 as D (6 bases). The CDR3 loop spans 15 amino acids. From germline, CDR1 is MDHEN and CDR2 SYDVKM. V was shortened by 6 bases and J by 8 bases, with 20 bases between the two germline ends. The CDR3 nucleotides read TGTGCCAGCAGGAGGGCGGGACGTCTTAGGGATGAGCAGTTCTTC. Its translation: CASRRAGRLRDEQFF.

This clone is a singleton in its sample. This chain connects TRBV11-1 to TRBJ2-1; D is unclear. The V and J ends lost 5 bases and 5 bases respectively, with 22 bases between them. The CDR3 totals 17 residues. Germline V gives CDR1 SGHAT, CDR2 FQDESV (reference sequence). The CDR3 spells CASSPLRIGVGNNEQFF. Here the CDR3 DNA reads TGTGCCAGCAGCCCGCTCCGTATTGGGGTCGGTAACAATGAGCAGTTCTTC.

This sequence joins TRBV5-1 and TRBJ2-1; D is unresolved. Germline V gene sequence: CDR1 SGHRS, CDR2 YFSETQ. V was cut by 9 bases and J by 5 bases, with 9 bases left in between. The CDR3 covers 11 residues. The CDR3 DNA follows: TGCGCCAACCTAGGCAACAATGAGCAGTTCTTC. This codes for CANLGNNEQFF.

V and J are TRBV27 and TRBJ2-7; D call uncertain. Germline V gene lookup returns CDR1 MNHEY and CDR2 SMNVEV (reference sequence). Trimming shortened V by 6 bases and J by 4 bases, and 16 bases separated the two germline ends. This CDR3 contains 14 residues. CDR3 amino acids: CASSPGSSRYEQYF. Written as DNA, the CDR3 is TGTGCCAGCAGCCCCGGGTCCTCTCGGTACGAGCAGTACTTC.

This chain links TRBV27 with TRBJ2-1, with 9 bases lining up with TRBD1. CDR3 length: 15 amino acids. Germline values: CDR1 MNHEY, CDR2 SMNVEV (reference sequence). With V trimmed by 7 bases and J by 4 bases, 8 bases remained unmatched. DNA for the CDR3: TGTGCCAGCACCAGAGACAGGGGGAAGTACAATGAGCAGTTCTTC. Protein sequence: CASTRDRGKYNEQFF.

The chain couples TRBV14 to TRBJ1-1; D gene uncertain. Germline CDR1 SGHDN, CDR2 FVKESK. The CDR3 loop spans 15 amino acids. Between the trimmed V and J ends, which lost 0 bases and 1 base, there was a span of 9 bases. CDR3 coding DNA: TGTGCCAGCAGCCAAGATGTGGGCAAGAACACTGAAGCTTTCTTT. Translation gives CASSQDVGKNTEAFF.

The chain has TRBV9 and TRBJ2-1; tentatively, D is TRBD1 or TRBD2 (5 bases each). The germline V and J ends were trimmed by 5 bases and 1 base, with 13 bases remaining between them. The CDR3 is made up of 15 amino acids. Germline V gene data show CDR1 as SGDLS and CDR2 as YYNGEE. The CDR3 is CASSGTWGSYNEQFF. The CDR3 DNA follows: TGTGCCAGCAGTGGGACCTGGGGGTCCTACAATGAGCAGTTCTTC.

The chain links TRBV10-3 to TRBJ2-7; a possible D gene is TRBD2 (5 bases). Germline CDR1 and CDR2: ENHRY and SYGVKD. This CDR3 is 17 amino acids long. V was trimmed by 1 base and J by 3 bases, leaving 19 bases between them. CDR3 protein: CAISEFDRGSRIYEQYF. The DNA for the CDR3 is TGTGCCATCAGTGAGTTTGATAGAGGGAGCCGAATCTACGAGCAGTACTTC.

This clone has a single count. The rearrangement links TRBV28 to TRBJ2-1; 8 bases map to TRBD1. Germline trimming cut 1 base from V and 8 bases from J; bases unmatched to any gene: 19. From germline, CDR1 is MDHEN and CDR2 SYDVKM. The CDR3 consists of 19 residues. CDR3 amino acids: CASSLSYSILPGQAHEQFF. The CDR3 DNA reads as TGTGCCAGCAGTTTATCTTATTCGATCCTACCGGGACAGGCCCATGAGCAGTTCTTC.

The gene calls are TRBV7-9 and TRBJ2-2; TRBD2 matches 11 bases. V shed 4 bases and J 1 base; nucleotides not matched to a gene: 8. This CDR3 has 18 amino acids. The V gene's germline CDR1 is SEHNR and CDR2 FQNEAQ (reference sequence). The CDR3 loop is CASSSPRTSGQNTGELFF. The CDR3 DNA is TGTGCCAGCAGCTCTCCAAGGACTAGCGGGCAGAACACCGGGGAGCTGTTTTTT.

The CDR3: CASSLVGQGFVETQYF. DNA of the CDR3: TGTGCCAGCAGCTTAGTCGGACAGGGGTTTGTGGAGACCCAGTACTTC. J is TRBJ2-5 and V is TRBV11-2; 9 nucleotides match TRBD1. Germline loops: CDR1 SGHAT, CDR2 FQNNGV. The trim removed 1 base at V and 5 bases at J, leaving 8 bases unmatched. The CDR3 covers 16 residues.

This clone came up a few times. The rearrangement links TRBV2 to TRBJ1-1; D unresolved. Trimming pared 1 base from V and 11 bases from J, leaving 8 bases between. CDR1 is SNHLY, CDR2 FYNNEI, per germline. This CDR3 is 11 amino acids long. CDR3 residues: CASSEGTGAFF. The CDR3 DNA follows: TGTGCCAGCAGTGAAGGGACTGGGGCTTTCTTT.

This clone was seen just once. The V gene is TRBV9, the J gene TRBJ2-1, with D unresolved. Germline V gene sequence: CDR1 SGDLS, CDR2 YYNGEE. V lost 4 bases to trimming and J lost 0 bases, with 14 bases between them. The CDR3 has 16 amino acids. The CDR3 loop is CASSYSLVGSYNEQFF. The CDR3, as DNA: TGTGCCAGCAGCTACTCCCTGGTTGGCTCCTACAATGAGCAGTTCTTC.

This clone was counted a single time. The chain links TRBV5-5 to TRBJ2-7; D not resolved. V was clipped by 0 bases and J by 13 bases, with 11 bases between them. In germline, CDR1 is SGHKS, CDR2 YYEKEE (reference sequence). CDR3 length: 11 residues. As DNA, the CDR3 is TGTGCCAGCAGCTTGGTAAGGGCAGTATACTTC. This sequence encodes CASSLVRAVYF.

The chain carries TRBV9 and TRBJ2-3; 9 bases align to TRBD1. In germline, CDR1 is SGDLS, CDR2 YYNGEE. Unmatched junction bases numbered 2, after V lost 3 bases and J lost 3 bases. This CDR3 has 14 amino acids. The CDR3 loop reads CASSDGQGTDTQYF. The DNA of the CDR3 is TGTGCCAGCAGCGACGGACAGGGGACAGATACGCAGTATTTT. Full variable domain (remainder filled in from reference TRBV9 and TRBJ2-3): DSGVTQTPKHLITATGQRVTLRCSPRSGDLSVYWYQQSLDQGLQFLIQYYNGEERAKGNILERFSAQQFPDLHSELNLSSLELGDSALYFCASSDGQGTDTQYFGPGTRLTVL.

The sample holds one count of this clone. V is TRBV27 and J is TRBJ1-2; D is unresolved. Germline values: CDR1 MNHEY, CDR2 SMNVEV (reference sequence). CDR3 length equals 15 residues. The V end was cut by 2 bases, the J end by 0 bases, with 10 bases between. For the CDR3, the DNA is TGTGCCAGCAGTTTAACTCGGACCGCTAACTATGGCTACACCTTC. It encodes CASSLTRTANYGYTF.

The chain is built from TRBV7-3 and TRBJ2-7, with 7 bases matching TRBD2. Germline V lookup: CDR1 SGHTA, CDR2 FQGTGA. The CDR3 runs to 15 residues. Losses at the gene ends were 2 bases for V and 2 bases for J; bases not matched to a gene: 6. CDR3 in amino acids: CASSLLGGSTYEQYF. The CDR3 bases are TGTGCCAGCAGCTTACTAGGCGGGAGCACCTACGAGCAGTACTTC.

V usage is TRBV4-3 and J usage is TRBJ2-5; 10 nucleotides line up with TRBD2. V was pared by 4 bases and J by 3 bases, with 5 bases of the junction left unmatched. Per germline, CDR1 LGHNA and CDR2 YSLEER. The CDR3 has 15 residues. CDR3 residues: CASSRLLAGKETQYF. The CDR3 DNA sequence: TGCGCCAGCAGCCGACTACTAGCGGGAAAAGAGACCCAGTACTTC.